The rows below give T cell receptor beta chains drawn from one sample of a study of breast tumors, draining lymph nodes, adjacent tissues. Each CDR3 protein is one row after TCRdb ran MiXCR on the multiplex PCR reads. This table has approximately 200,000 distinct CDR3 sequences, 25% to 40% appearing once. Source material: axillary lymph node tissue. All receptors derive from a female donor with breast cancer. Some clones in this sample may be carry-over from other donors' samples. The CDR3 runs from the conserved cysteine through the conserved F or W. The D gene is left open where the match is weak. Only some rows state a clone size, as once, few, many or a class for expanded clones.

v_call	d_call	clone_size	j_call	cdr3_nt	cdr3_aa
TRBV20-1	TRBD2	many	TRBJ2-1	TGCAGTGCTAGCCCGTGGGCTAGCGGGGGAGGCAATGAGCAGTTCTTC	CSASPWASGGGNEQFF
TRBV7-3	TRBD1	-	TRBJ1-2	TGTGCCAGCAGCAACCTCCCGGGACAGGGGGCAGGCTACACCTTC	CASSNLPGQGAGYTF
TRBV19	TRBD1	many	TRBJ2-2	TGTGCCAGTAGTATAATAGGAGGGGGACAGGGCGCCGGGGAGCTGTTTTTT	CASSIIGGGQGAGELFF
TRBV9	-	-	TRBJ1-3	TGTGCCAGCAGCGTAGACATCCGTCGGGACACCATATGCTTT	CASSVDIRRDTICF
TRBV11-2	-	-	TRBJ1-1	TGTGCCAGCAGCTTTAGCGGCGACACTGAAGCTTTCTTT	CASSFSGDTEAFF
TRBV20-1	TRBD1	many	TRBJ1-2	TGCAGTGCTAGAGGGGACAGGGATTTCGATGGCTACACCTTC	CSARGDRDFDGYTF
TRBV2	-	many	TRBJ2-7	TGTGCCAGCAGTGAAGGGGGAGGCCCTCGCTACGAGCAGTACTTC	CASSEGGGPRYEQYF
TRBV5-5	TRBD1	-	TRBJ2-7	TGTGCCAGCAGCGGGGGACAGGGGGCGCGGGAGCAGTACTTC	CASSGGQGAREQYF
TRBV12-3/TRBV12-4	-	many	TRBJ1-2	TGTGCCAGCAGTTTTTGGGAGCGCTATGGCTACACCTTC	CASSFWERYGYTF
TRBV19	-	many	TRBJ1-6	TGTGCCAGTAGTACCCCCGACAGGAGTTATCATTCACCCCTCCACTTT	CASSTPDRSYHSPLHF
TRBV30	-	many	TRBJ2-7	TGTGCCTGGCCTTCGAGGACAGCTAAAACCTTCCTTATTGAGCAGTACTTC	CAWPSRTAKTFLIEQYF
TRBV3-1	TRBD1	-	TRBJ2-5	TGTGCCAGCAGCACTCGACAGGGTCGAGAGACCCAGTACTTC	CASSTRQGRETQYF
TRBV3-1	-	-	TRBJ1-1	TGTGCCAGCAGCCATGTGTCGAACACTGAAGCTTTCTTT	CASSHVSNTEAFF
TRBV18	TRBD1	many	TRBJ2-2	TGTGCCAGCTCACCCGCGGGACAGGGATCCACCGGGGAGCTGTTTTTT	CASSPAGQGSTGELFF
TRBV29-1	-	-	TRBJ1-5	TGCGGCGCCCGTGGGTTGGGGGCTAATCAGCCCCAGCATTTT	CGARGLGANQPQHF
TRBV2	-	-	TRBJ2-5	TGTGCCAGCAGATCTGGGACGGCGGAAAAAGAGACCCAGTACTTC	CASRSGTAEKETQYF
TRBV29-1	TRBD1	many	TRBJ2-5	TGCAGCGTGACCGGGACAGGCCAAGAGACCCAGTACTTC	CSVTGTGQETQYF
TRBV6-4	TRBD1	-	TRBJ1-5	TGTGCCAGCAGTGTGGGGACAGGGTCGGTACAGCCCCAGCATTTT	CASSVGTGSVQPQHF
TRBV6-5	TRBD2	many	TRBJ2-3	TGTGCCAGCTTCACCCCTAGCGGAGATACGCAGTATTTT	CASFTPSGDTQYF
TRBV9	TRBD2	-	TRBJ2-5	TGTGCCAGCAGCGTAGCGGGGGGGGACCAAGAGACCCAGTACTTC	CASSVAGGDQETQYF
TRBV20-1	TRBD1	many	TRBJ1-6	TGCAGTGCTAGAGATCAGCAGGGGGATCTCTATAATTCACCCCTCCACTTT	CSARDQQGDLYNSPLHF
TRBV6-1	-	-	TRBJ2-7	TGTGCCAGCACCGAGGGAGTAGCAGGGGCCTACGAGCAGTACTTC	CASTEGVAGAYEQYF
TRBV5-1	-	many	TRBJ1-4	TGCGCCAGCAGCTTGGACGCCGATGAAAACCTGTTTTTT	CASSLDADENLFF
TRBV15	-	many	TRBJ2-6	TGTGCCACCAGCAGGGGGGGACGGAGCTCTGGGGCCAACGTCCTGACTTTC	CATSRGGRSSGANVLTF
TRBV12-3/TRBV12-4	-	many	TRBJ2-5	TGTGCCAGCAGTTTTGAATATCGCGGCATCCAGACCCAGTACTTC	CASSFEYRGIQTQYF